This T cell receptor beta chain comes out of a study of T cell changes during pregnancy in multiple sclerosis. Some clones are missing from TCRdb's copy, which holds only in-frame ones; the method was immunoSEQ multiplex PCR. There are around 95,000 clones in the sample; about 90% occur only once, and 2% to 3% lies in the top ten. The sequence was collected from a female donor in good health, enrolled as a control in a pregnancy study. Sequences were derived from peripheral blood, sampled after pregnancy.

The CDR3 spells CAWGGDTGELFF. CDR3 DNA sequence: TGTGCCTGGGGGGGCGACACCGGGGAGCTGTTTTTT. The chain joins TRBV30 to TRBJ2-2, with D tentatively TRBD1 (6 bases). V lost 5 bases and J 3 bases, leaving 7 bases between the germline ends. The CDR3 is made up of 12 amino acids. Germline V gene data show CDR1 as GTSNPN and CDR2 as SVGIG (reference sequence).